This T cell receptor beta chain was profiled in a study of blood T cell repertoires in COVID-19. In its sample, this clone was seen once. Generated by immunoSEQ multiplex PCR, the TCRdb table keeps only in-frame clones and is missing some. Of 250,000 or so clones listed, 86% were seen once; the top ten hold more than 1.5%. The cohort comprised adults aged roughly 18 to 100 years residing in about two dozen US areas. Recovered Cohort 3 donors showed two negative PCRs, clearance, or symptom resolution. Germline V gives CDR1 WNHNN, CDR2 SYGVQD (reference sequence). V was shortened by 6 bases and J by 7 bases, with 7 bases between the two germline ends. This CDR3 is built from 12 residues.

The clonotype originates from a middle-aged man who had recovered from COVID-19. This chain connects TRBV10-1 to TRBJ1-6; D is possibly TRBD1 (5 bases). The sample comprised PBMCs or T cells enriched from blood (not recorded which). The DNA of the CDR3 is TGCGCCAGCAGATCAGGGAATTCACCCCTCCACTTT. Encoded protein: CASRSGNSPLHF.